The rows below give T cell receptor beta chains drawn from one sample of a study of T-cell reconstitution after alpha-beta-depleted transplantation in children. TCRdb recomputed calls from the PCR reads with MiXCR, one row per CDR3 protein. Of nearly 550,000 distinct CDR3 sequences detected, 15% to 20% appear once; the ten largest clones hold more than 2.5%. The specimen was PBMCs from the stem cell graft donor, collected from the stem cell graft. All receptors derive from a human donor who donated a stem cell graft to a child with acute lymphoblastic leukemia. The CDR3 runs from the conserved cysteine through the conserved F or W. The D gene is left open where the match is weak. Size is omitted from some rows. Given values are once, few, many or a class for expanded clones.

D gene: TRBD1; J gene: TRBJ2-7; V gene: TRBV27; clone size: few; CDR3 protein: CASSMGQGYEQYF; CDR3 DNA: TGTGCCAGCAGTATGGGACAGGGTTACGAGCAGTACTTC
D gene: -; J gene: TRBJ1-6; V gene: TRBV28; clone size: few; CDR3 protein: CASRFQGTPPSPLHF; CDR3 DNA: TGTGCCAGCAGATTCCAGGGGACCCCTCCCTCACCCCTCCACTTT
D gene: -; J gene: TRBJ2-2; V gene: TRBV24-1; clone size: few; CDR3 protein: CATSDTAVNTGELFF; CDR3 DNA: TGTGCCACCAGTGATACGGCGGTGAACACCGGGGAGCTGTTTTTT
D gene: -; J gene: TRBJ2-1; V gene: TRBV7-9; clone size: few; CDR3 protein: CASSSQVNEQFF; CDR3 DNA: TGTGCCAGCAGCTCCCAGGTCAATGAGCAGTTCTTC
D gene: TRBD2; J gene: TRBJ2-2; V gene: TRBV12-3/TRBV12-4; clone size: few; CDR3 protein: CASSWTSAGELFF; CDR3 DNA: TGTGCCAGCAGCTGGACTAGCGCCGGGGAGCTGTTTTTT
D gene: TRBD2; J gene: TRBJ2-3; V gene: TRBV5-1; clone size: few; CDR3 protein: CASSYPGLAGSTDTQYF; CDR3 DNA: TGCGCCAGCAGTTATCCGGGACTAGCGGGATCGACAGATACGCAGTATTTT
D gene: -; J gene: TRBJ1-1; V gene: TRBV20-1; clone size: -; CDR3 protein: CSAPNLGRSEAFF; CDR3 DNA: TGCAGTGCACCAAACCTAGGGCGATCTGAAGCTTTCTTT
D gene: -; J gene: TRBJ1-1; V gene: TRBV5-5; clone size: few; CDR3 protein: CASSWTALNTEAFF; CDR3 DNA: TGTGCCAGCAGCTGGACGGCGCTTAACACTGAAGCTTTCTTT
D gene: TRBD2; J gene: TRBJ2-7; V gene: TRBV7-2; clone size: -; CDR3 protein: CASSLVLAGIYEQYF; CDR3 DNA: TGTGCCAGCAGCTTAGTTCTAGCGGGCATTTACGAGCAGTACTTC
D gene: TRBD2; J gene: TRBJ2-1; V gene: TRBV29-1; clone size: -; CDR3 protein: CSTSPGTRTPKTYNEQFF; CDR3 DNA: TGCAGCACTTCCCCCGGGACTAGAACACCGAAAACATACAATGAGCAGTTCTTC
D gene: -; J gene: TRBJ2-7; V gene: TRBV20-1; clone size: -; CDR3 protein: CSARAPQISYEQYF; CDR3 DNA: TGCAGTGCTAGAGCCCCACAGATATCCTACGAGCAGTACTTC
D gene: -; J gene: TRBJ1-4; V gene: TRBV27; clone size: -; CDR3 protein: CASSLATVNEKLFF; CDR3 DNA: TGTGCCAGCAGTTTAGCGACGGTAAATGAAAAACTGTTTTTT
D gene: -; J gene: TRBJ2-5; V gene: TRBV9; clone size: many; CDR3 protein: CASSVGRTAGETQYF; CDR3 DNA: TGTGCCAGCAGCGTAGGAAGGACGGCTGGGGAGACCCAGTACTTC
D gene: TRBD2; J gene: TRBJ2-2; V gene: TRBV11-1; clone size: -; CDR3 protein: CASSLRGLAGPSNTGELFF; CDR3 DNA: TGTGCCAGCAGCTTAAGGGGGCTAGCGGGACCATCGAACACCGGGGAGCTGTTTTTT
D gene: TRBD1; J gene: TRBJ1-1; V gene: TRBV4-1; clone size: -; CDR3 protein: CASSPTDRVSEAFF; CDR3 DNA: TGCGCCAGCAGCCCTACGGACAGGGTTTCTGAAGCTTTCTTT
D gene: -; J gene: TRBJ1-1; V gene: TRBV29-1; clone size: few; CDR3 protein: CSPGEGTEAFF; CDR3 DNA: TGCAGCCCAGGGGAAGGCACTGAAGCTTTCTTT
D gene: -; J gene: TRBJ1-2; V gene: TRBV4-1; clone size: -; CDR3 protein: CASRQVGGTNYGYTF; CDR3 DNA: TGCGCCAGCAGGCAAGTCGGAGGGACGAACTATGGCTACACCTTC
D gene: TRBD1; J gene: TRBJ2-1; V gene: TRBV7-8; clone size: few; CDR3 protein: CANSLTGGQFNEQFF; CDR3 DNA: TGTGCCAACTCTTTAACAGGGGGGCAGTTCAATGAGCAGTTCTTC
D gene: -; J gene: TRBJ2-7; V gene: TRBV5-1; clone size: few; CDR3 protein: CASSLIAGELYEQYF; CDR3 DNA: TGCGCCAGCAGCTTAATTGCAGGGGAGTTATACGAGCAGTACTTC
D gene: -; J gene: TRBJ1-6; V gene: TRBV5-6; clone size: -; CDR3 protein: CASSLDPGGLSPLHF; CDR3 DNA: TGTGCCAGCAGCTTGGACCCCGGGGGGCTTTCACCCCTCCACTTT
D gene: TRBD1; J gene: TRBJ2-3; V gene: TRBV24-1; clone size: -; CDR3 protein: CATSDFGGQAMGTDTQYF; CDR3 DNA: TGTGCCACCAGTGATTTCGGGGGACAGGCCATGGGCACAGATACGCAGTATTTT
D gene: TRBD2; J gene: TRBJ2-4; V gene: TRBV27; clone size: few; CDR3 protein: CASAKGGDIQYF; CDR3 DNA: TGTGCCAGCGCGAAGGGAGGGGACATTCAGTACTTC
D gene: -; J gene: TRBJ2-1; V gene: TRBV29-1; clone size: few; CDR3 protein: CSVAELGDTRKQFF; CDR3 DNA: TGCAGCGTAGCCGAACTCGGGGACACGAGAAAGCAGTTCTTC
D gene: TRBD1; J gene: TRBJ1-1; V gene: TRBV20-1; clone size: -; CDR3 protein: CSASSDRAYEAFF; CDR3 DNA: TGCAGTGCTAGCAGTGACAGGGCGTATGAAGCTTTCTTT
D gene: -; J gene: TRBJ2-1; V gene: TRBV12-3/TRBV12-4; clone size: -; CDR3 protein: CASRGWELAGHEQFF; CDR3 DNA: TGTGCCAGCAGGGGTTGGGAACTAGCAGGACATGAGCAGTTCTTC
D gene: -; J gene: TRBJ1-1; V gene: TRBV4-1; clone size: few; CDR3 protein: CASSQEGRGTEAFF; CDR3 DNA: TGCGCCAGCAGCCAAGAGGGGCGTGGGACTGAAGCTTTCTTT
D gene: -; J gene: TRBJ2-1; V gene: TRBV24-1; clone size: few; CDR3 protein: CATSDAREINEQFF; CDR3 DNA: TGTGCCACCAGTGACGCCCGAGAGATCAATGAGCAGTTCTTC
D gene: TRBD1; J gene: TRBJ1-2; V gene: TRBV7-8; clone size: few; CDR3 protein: CASSAWLKGTDYGYTF; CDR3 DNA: TGTGCCAGCAGCGCGTGGCTAAAGGGGACAGACTATGGCTACACCTTC
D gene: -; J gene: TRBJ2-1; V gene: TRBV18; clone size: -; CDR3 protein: CASPQDNEQFF; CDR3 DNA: TGTGCCAGCCCCCAGGACAATGAGCAGTTCTTC
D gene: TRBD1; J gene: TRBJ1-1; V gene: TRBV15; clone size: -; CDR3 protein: CATSGQVANTEAFF; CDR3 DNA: TGTGCCACCAGCGGACAGGTAGCGAACACTGAAGCTTTCTTT
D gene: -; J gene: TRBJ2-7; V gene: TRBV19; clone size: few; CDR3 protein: CASSMWGNEQYF; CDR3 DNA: TGTGCCAGTAGTATGTGGGGAAACGAGCAGTACTTC
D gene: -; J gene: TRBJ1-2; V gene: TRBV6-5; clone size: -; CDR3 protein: CASSSTKDGYGYTF; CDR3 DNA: TGTGCCAGCAGTTCAACTAAAGATGGCTATGGCTACACCTTC
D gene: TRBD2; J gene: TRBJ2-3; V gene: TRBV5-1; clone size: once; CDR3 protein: CASASGRTSGVTDTQYF; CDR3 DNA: TGCGCCAGCGCTTCGGGGAGAACTAGCGGGGTCACAGATACGCAGTATTTT
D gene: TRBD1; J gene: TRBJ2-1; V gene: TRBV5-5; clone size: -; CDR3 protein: CASSSSGTGDNEQFF; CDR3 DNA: TGTGCCAGCAGCTCTTCCGGGACAGGGGACAATGAGCAGTTCTTC
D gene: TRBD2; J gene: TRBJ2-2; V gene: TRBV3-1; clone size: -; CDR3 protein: CASSRTSAGELFF; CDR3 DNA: TGTGCCAGCAGCCGGACTAGCGCCGGGGAGCTGTTTTTT
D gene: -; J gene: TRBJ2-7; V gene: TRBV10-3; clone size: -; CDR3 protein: CAISESRAYPHEQYF; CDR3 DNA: TGTGCCATCAGTGAGTCGCGGGCCTACCCCCACGAGCAGTACTTC
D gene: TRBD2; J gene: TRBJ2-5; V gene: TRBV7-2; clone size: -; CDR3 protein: CASSKQLAGVGETQYF; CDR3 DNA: TGTGCCAGCAGCAAACAACTAGCGGGAGTCGGGGAGACCCAGTACTTC
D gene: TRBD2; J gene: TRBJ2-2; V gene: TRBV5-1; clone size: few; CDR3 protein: CASSAFARLAGVDGELFF; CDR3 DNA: TGCGCCAGCAGCGCCTTCGCCCGACTAGCGGGAGTTGACGGGGAGCTGTTTTTT
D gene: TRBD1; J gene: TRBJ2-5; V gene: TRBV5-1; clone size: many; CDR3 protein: CASSRTGGETQYF; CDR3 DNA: TGCGCCAGCAGCCGGACAGGGGGGGAGACCCAGTACTTC
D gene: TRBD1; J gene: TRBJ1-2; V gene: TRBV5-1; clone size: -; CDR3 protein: CASSSEQGNYGYTF; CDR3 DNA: TGCGCCAGCAGCTCCGAACAGGGGAACTATGGCTACACCTTC
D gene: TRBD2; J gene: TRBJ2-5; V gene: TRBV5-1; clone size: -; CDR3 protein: CASSGGLAGGPTVGTQYF; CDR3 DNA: TGCGCCAGCAGCGGGGGACTAGCGGGAGGCCCGACCGTCGGGACCCAGTACTTC
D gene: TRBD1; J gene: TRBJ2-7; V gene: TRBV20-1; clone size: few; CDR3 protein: CSARGGQRPSYEQYF; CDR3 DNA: TGCAGTGCCCGAGGGGGCCAGCGACCATCCTACGAGCAGTACTTC
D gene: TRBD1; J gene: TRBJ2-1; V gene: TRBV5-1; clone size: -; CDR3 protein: CASSLKQGDNEQFF; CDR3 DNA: TGCGCCAGCAGCTTGAAGCAGGGGGACAATGAGCAGTTCTTC
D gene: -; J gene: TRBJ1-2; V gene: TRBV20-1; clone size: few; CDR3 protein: CSALDSPYYGYTF; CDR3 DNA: TGCAGTGCTCTTGACTCCCCCTACTATGGCTACACCTTC
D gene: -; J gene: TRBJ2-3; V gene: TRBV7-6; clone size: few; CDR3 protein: CASSLKGGPDTQYF; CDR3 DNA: TGTGCCAGCAGCTTAAAAGGAGGTCCAGATACGCAGTATTTT
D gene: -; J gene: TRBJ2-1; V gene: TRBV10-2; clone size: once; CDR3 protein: CASSGLIREQFF; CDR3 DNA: TGCGCCAGCAGTGGGCTAATACGTGAGCAGTTCTTC